The 3 T cell receptor beta chains below come from one sample, sequenced in a study of T cell responses to AZD1222 COVID-19 vaccine. Sequencing used immunoSEQ multiplex PCR; TCRdb keeps in-frame clones, though not all of them. Among 140,000 to 150,000 clones listed, roughly nine tenths were seen once. The sequences come from peripheral blood, collected on day 0 of AZD1222 vaccination. The receptors shown here come from an adult in good health.

V gene TRBV5-8 combines with J gene TRBJ1-5; a possible D gene is TRBD1 (5 bases). The V gene lost 0 bases and the J gene lost 4 bases, with 14 bases spanning the gap. Germline CDR1 reads SGHTS; CDR2 reads YDEGEE. The CDR3 is 16 amino acids. The CDR3 bases are TGTGCCAGCAGCTTGGCCCGGGGGTTGGCGAATCAGCCCCAGCATTTT. This gives the protein CASSLARGLANQPQHF.

The chain couples TRBV24-1 to TRBJ2-1; 7 bases fit TRBD2. Germline CDR1 KGHDR, CDR2 SFDVKD. CDR3 length: 16 amino acids. V shed 2 bases and J 4 bases; nucleotides not matched to a gene: 7. The CDR3 bases are TGTGCCACCAGTGATTGGTTGCGGGGGAGTTACAATGAGCAGTTCTTC. It is translated as CATSDWLRGSYNEQFF.

V is TRBV11-2 and J is TRBJ2-2; TRBD2 aligns across 13 bases. This CDR3 region has 16 residues. CDR1 and CDR2 from the germline V gene are SGHAT and FQNNGV. Trimming at V came to 2 bases and at J to 4 bases, leaving 1 base not matched to a gene. This chain's CDR3 is CASSLTSGRATGELFF. The CDR3 DNA reads as TGTGCCAGCAGCTTAACTAGCGGGAGGGCCACCGGGGAGCTGTTTTTT.